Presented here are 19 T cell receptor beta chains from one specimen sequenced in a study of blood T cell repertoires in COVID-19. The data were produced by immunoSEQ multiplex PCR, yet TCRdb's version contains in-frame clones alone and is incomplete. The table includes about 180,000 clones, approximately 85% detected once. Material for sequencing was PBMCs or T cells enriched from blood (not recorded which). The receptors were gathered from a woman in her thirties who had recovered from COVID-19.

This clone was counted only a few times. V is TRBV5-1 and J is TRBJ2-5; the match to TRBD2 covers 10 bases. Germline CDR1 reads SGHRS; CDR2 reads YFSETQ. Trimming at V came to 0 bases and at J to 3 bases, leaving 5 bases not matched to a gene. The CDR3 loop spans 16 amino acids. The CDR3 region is CASSLEPSGGEETQYF. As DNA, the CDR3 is TGCGCCAGCAGCTTGGAACCTAGCGGGGGAGAAGAGACCCAGTACTTC.

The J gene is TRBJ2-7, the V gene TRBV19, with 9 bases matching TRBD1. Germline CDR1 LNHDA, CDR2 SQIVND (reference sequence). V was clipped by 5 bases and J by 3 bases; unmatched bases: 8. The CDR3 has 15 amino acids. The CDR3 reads CASSGGDRDVYEQYF. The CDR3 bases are TGTGCCAGTAGTGGGGGGGACAGGGACGTCTACGAGCAGTACTTC.

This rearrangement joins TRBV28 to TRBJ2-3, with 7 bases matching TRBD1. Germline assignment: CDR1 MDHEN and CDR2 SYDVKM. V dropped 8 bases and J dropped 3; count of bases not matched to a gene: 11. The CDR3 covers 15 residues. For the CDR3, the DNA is TGTGCCAGCTCTTTAGGGCAGGGGGAAACAGATACGCAGTATTTT. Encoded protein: CASSLGQGETDTQYF.

CDR3 protein: CASSQESASGGTYEQYF. Written as DNA, the CDR3 is TGTGCCAGCAGCCAAGAATCCGCTAGCGGGGGTACCTACGAGCAGTACTTC. The rearrangement uses TRBV3-1 (or the pseudogene TRBV3-2) and TRBJ2-7; 10 bases align to TRBD2. This CDR3 is 17 amino acids long. V was pared by 0 bases and J by 2 bases, with 7 bases of the junction left unmatched. Germline lookup yields CDR1 LGHDT and CDR2 YNNKEL (reference sequence).

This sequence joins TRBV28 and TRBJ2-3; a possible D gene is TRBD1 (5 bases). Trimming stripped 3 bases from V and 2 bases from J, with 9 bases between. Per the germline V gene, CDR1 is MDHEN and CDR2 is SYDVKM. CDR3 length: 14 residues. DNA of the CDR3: TGTGCCAGCAGTTTGGGGCATACCACAGATACGCAGTATTTT. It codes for CASSLGHTTDTQYF.

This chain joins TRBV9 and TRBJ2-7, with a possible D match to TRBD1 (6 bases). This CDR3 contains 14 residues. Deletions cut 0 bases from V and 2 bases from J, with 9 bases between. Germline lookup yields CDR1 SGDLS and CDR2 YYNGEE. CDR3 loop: CASSVGTAAYEQYF. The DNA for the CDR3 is TGTGCCAGCAGCGTAGGGACAGCCGCCTACGAGCAGTACTTC.

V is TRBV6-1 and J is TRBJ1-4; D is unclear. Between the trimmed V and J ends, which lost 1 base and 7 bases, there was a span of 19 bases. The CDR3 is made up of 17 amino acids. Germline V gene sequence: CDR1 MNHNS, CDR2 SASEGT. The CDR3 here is CASSEVGGGGYGEKLFF. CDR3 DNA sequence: TGTGCCAGCAGTGAAGTGGGCGGAGGAGGGTACGGTGAAAAACTGTTTTTT.

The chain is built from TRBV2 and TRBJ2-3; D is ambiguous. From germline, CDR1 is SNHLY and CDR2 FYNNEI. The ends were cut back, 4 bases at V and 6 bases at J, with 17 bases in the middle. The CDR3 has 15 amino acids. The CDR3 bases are TGTGCCAGCAGTGGGTACGATCACCGAGGCGATACGCAGTATTTT. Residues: CASSGYDHRGDTQYF.

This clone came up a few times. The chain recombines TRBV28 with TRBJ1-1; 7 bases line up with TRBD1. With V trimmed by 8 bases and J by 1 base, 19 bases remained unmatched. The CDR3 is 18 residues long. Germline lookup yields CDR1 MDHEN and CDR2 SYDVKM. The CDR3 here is CASFQFYPRQGSNTEAFF. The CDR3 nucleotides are TGTGCCAGCTTTCAATTTTATCCCCGACAGGGCTCGAACACTGAAGCTTTCTTT.

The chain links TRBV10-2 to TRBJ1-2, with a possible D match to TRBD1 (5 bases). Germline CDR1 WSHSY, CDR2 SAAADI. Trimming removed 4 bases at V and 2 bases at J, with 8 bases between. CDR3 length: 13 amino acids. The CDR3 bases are TGCGCCAGCAGTGGGCAGGGCAACTATGGCTACACCTTC. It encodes CASSGQGNYGYTF.

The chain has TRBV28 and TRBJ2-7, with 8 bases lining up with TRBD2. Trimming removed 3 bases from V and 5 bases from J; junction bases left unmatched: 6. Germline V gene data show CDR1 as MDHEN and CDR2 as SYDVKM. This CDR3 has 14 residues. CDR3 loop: CASSFLAGSHEQYF. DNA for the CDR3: TGTGCCAGCAGTTTTCTAGCGGGTTCCCACGAGCAGTACTTC.

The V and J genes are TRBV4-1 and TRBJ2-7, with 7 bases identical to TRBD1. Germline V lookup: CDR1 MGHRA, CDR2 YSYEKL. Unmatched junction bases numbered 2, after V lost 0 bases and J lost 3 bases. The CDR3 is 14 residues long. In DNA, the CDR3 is TGCGCCAGCAGCCAAGAAGACAGGGACTACGAGCAGTACTTC. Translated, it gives CASSQEDRDYEQYF.

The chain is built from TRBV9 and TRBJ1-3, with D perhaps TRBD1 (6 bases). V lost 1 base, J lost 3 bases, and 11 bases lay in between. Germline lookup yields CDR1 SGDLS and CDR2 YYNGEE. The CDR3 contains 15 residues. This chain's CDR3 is CASSVYGQRGNTIYF. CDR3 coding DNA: TGTGCCAGCAGCGTATACGGACAGCGTGGAAACACCATATATTTT.

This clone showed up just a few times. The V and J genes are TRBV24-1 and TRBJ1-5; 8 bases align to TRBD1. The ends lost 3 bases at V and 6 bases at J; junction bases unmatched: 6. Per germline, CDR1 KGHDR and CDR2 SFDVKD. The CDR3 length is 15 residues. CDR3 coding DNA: TGTGCCACCAGTGATATGACAGGGGAGGCTCAGCCCCAGCATTTT. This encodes CATSDMTGEAQPQHF.

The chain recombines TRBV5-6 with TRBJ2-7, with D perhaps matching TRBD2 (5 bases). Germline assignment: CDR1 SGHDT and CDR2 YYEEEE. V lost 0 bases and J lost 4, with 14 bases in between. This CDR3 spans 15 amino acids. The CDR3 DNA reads TGTGCCAGCAGCTTGGCCGTTAGGACTCCATACGAGCAGTACTTC. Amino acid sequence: CASSLAVRTPYEQYF.

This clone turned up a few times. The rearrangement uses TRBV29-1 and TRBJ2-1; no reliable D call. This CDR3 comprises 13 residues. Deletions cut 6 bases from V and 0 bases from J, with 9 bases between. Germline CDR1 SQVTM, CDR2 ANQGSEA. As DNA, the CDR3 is TGCAGCGTCCAGGATAGCTCCTACAATGAGCAGTTCTTC. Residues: CSVQDSSYNEQFF.

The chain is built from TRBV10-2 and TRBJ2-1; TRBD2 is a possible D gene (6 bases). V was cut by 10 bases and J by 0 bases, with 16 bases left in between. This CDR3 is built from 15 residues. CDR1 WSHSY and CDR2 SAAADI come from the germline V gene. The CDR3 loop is CATLGGGRSYNEQFF. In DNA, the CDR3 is TGCGCCACCCTGGGGGGAGGCCGCTCCTACAATGAGCAGTTCTTC.

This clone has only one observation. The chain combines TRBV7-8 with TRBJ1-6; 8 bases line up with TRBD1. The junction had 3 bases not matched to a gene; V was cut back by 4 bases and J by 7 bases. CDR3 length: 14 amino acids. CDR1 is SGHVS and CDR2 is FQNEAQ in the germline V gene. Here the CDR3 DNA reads TGTGCCAGCAGCTCCGGACAGGGAAATTCACCCCTCCACTTT. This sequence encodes CASSSGQGNSPLHF.

The CDR3 loop reads CASSRLLGYEQYF. CDR3 nucleotides: TGTGCCAGCAGCAGGTTACTAGGTTACGAGCAGTACTTC. The V call is TRBV11-2, the J call TRBJ2-7, with D tentatively TRBD2 (5 bases). The germline gives CDR1 SGHAT, CDR2 FQNNGV. The CDR3 runs to 13 residues. Trimming removed 5 bases from V and 4 bases from J, with 12 bases in between.